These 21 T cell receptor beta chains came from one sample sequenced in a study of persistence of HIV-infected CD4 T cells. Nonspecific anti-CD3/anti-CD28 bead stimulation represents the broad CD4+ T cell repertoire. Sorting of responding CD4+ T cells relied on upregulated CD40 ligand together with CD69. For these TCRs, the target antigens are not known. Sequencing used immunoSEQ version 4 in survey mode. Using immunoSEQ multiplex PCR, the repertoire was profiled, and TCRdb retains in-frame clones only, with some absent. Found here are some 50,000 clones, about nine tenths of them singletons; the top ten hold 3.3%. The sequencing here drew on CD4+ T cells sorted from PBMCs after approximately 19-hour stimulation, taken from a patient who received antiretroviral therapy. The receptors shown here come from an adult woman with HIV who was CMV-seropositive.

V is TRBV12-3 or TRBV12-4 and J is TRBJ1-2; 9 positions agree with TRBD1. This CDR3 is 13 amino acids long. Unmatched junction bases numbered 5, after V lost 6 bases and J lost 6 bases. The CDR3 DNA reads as TGTGCCAGCAGGGGGACAGGGACTGATGGCTACACCTTC. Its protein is CASRGTGTDGYTF.

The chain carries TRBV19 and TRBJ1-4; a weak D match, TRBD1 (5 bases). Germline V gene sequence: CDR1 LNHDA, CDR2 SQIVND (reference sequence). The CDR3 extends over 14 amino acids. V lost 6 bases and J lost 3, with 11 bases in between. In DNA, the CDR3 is TGTGCCAGTAGCGAGGGACTGGCTAATGAAAAACTGTTTTTT. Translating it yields CASSEGLANEKLFF.

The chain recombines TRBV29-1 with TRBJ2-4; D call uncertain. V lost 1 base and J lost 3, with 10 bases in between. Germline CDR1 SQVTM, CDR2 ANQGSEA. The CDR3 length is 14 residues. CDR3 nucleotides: TGCAGCGTTGAAGCAAGTGGAAACAAAAACATTCAGTACTTC. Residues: CSVEASGNKNIQYF.

The CDR3 sequence: CASSQTGGGNQPQHF. As DNA, the CDR3 is TGTGCCAGCAGCCAGACAGGGGGCGGCAATCAGCCCCAGCATTTT. J is TRBJ1-5 and V is TRBV5-6, with TRBD1 matching 10 bases. CDR1 is SGHDT and CDR2 is YYEEEE in the germline V gene. CDR3 length equals 15 residues. J gave up 2 bases and V 4 bases, and 3 bases lay outside the gene matches.

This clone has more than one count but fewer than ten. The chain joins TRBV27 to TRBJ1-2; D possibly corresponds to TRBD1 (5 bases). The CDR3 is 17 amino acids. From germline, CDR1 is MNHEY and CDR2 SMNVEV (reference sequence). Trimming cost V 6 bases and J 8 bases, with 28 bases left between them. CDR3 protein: CASRPDNPKDPRQGYTF. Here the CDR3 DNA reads TGTGCCAGCAGGCCTGACAACCCCAAGGATCCGCGACAGGGCTACACCTTC.

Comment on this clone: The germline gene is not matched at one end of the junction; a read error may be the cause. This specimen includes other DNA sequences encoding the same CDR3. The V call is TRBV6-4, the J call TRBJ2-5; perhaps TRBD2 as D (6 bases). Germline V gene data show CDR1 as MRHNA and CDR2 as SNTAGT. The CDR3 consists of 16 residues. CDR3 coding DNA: TGTGCCAGCAGTGACTCCGCGGGGATGTACCAAGAGACTCAGTACTTC. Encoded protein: CASSDSAGMYQETQYF.

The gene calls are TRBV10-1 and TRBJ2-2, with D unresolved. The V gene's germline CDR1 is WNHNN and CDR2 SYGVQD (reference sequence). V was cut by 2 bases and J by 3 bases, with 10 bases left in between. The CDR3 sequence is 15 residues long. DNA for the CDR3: TGCGCCAGCAGTGAGACCCTAGGAGACACCGGGGAGCTGTTTTTT. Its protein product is CASSETLGDTGELFF.

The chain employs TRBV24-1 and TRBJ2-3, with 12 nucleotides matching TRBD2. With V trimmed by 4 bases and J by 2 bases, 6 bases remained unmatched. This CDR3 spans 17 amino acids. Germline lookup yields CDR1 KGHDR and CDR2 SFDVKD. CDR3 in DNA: TGTGCCACCAGTGACAGCGGACTAGCGGGACCCACAGATACGCAGTATTTT. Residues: CATSDSGLAGPTDTQYF.

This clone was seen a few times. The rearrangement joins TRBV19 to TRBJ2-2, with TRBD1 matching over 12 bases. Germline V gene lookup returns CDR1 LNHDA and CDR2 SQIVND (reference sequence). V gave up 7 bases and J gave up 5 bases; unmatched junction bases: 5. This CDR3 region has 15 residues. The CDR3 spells CASKAGQGATGELFF. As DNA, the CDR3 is TGTGCCAGTAAAGCGGGACAGGGGGCAACCGGGGAGCTGTTTTTT.

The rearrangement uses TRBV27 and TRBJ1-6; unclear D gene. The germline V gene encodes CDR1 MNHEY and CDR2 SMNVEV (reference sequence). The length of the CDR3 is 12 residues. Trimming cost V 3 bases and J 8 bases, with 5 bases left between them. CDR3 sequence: CASSLHDSPLHF. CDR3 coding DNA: TGTGCCAGCAGTTTGCACGATTCACCCCTCCACTTT.

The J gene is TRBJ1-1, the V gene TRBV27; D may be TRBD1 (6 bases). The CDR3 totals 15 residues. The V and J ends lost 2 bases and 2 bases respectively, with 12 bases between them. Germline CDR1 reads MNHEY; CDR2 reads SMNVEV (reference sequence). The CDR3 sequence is CASSLQGTLNTEAFF. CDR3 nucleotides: TGTGCCAGCAGTTTACAAGGGACACTTAACACTGAAGCTTTCTTT.

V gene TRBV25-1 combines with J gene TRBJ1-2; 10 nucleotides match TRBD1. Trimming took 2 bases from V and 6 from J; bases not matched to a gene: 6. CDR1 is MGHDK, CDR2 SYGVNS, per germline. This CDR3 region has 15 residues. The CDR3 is CASSEHYGTGDGYTF. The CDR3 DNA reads TGTGCCAGCAGTGAACACTATGGGACAGGGGATGGCTACACCTTC.

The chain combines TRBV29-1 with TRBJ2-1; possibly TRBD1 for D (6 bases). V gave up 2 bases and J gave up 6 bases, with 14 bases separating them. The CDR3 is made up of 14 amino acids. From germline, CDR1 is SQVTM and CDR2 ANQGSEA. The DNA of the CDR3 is TGCAGCGTTGAATGGGCAGGGGAACCCAATGAGCAGTTCTTC. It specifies CSVEWAGEPNEQFF.

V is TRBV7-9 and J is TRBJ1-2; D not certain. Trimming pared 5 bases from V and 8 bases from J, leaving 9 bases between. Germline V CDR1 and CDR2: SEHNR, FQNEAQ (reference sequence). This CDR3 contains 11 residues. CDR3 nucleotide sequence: TGTGCCAGCAGCCCCTCTACGGGCTACACCTTC. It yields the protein CASSPSTGYTF.

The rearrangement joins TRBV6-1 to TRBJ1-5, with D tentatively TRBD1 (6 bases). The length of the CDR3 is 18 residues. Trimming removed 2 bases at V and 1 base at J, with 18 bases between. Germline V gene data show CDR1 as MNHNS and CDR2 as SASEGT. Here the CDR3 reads CASSEWGASGQSNQPQHF. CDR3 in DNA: TGTGCCAGCAGTGAATGGGGGGCGTCAGGCCAGAGCAATCAGCCCCAGCATTTT.

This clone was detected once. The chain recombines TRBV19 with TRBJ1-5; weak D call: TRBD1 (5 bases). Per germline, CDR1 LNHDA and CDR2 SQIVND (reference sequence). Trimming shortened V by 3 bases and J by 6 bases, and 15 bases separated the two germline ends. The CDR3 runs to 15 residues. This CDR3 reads CASSIGMAGTQPQHF. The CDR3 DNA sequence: TGTGCCAGTAGTATCGGCATGGCGGGGACTCAGCCCCAGCATTTT. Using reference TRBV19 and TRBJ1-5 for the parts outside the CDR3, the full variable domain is DGGITQSPKYLFRKEGQNVTLSCEQNLNHDAMYWYRQDPGQGLRLIYYSQIVNDFQKGDIAEGYSVSREKKESFPLTVTSAQKNPTAFYLCASSIGMAGTQPQHFGDGTRLSIL.

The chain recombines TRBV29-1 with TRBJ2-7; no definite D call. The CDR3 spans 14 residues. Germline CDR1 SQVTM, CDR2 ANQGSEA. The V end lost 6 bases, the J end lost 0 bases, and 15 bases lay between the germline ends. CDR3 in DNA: TGCAGCGTCCAGGCAGCCCTGAGCTCCTACGAGCAGTACTTC. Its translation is CSVQAALSSYEQYF.

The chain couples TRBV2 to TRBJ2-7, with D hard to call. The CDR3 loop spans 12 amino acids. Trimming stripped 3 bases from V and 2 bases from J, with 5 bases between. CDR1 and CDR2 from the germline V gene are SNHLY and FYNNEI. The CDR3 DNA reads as TGTGCCAGCAGTGACGGAGCCTACGAGCAGTACTTC. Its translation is CASSDGAYEQYF.

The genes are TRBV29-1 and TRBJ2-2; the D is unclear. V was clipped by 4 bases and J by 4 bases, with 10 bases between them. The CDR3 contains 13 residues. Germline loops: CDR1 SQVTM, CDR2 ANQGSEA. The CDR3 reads CSVGLEVTGELFF. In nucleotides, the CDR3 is TGCAGCGTTGGTCTAGAAGTCACCGGGGAGCTGTTTTTT.

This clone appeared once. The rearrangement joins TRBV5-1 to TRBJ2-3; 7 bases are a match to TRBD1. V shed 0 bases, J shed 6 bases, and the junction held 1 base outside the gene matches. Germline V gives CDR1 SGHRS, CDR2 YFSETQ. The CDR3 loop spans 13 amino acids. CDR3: CASSLDRGDTQYF. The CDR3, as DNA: TGCGCCAGCAGCTTGGACAGGGGTGATACGCAGTATTTT.

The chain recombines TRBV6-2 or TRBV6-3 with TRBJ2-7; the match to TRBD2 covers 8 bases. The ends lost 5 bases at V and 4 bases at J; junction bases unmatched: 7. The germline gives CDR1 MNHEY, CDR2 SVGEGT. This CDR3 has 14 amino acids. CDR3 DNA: TGTGCCAGCAGTCGGGGCGGGGGGCCTTACGAGCAGTACTTC. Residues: CASSRGGGPYEQYF.